This passage covers 13 T cell receptor beta chains from one sample sequenced in a study of T-cell memory formation after mild COVID-19 listed by TCRdb under 2021. The protocol used for the library was 5' RACE. The instrument was an Illumina NovaSeq 6000. Using fastp trimming at Q25 and MiXCR clonotype assembly, TCRdb reanalyzed the public sequencing data and kept in-frame beta chains. Every entry covers one CDR3 protein and lists the most common genes and DNA from its rows. The sample table records about 390,000 distinct CDR3 sequences; approximately 15% of these occur just once. The biggest ten clones account for roughly 21% of the sample. Input material: PBMCs or a T cell subset sorted from them (not recorded which). The origin of the receptors is a man between 18 and 29 years old who had mild COVID-19 (a few samples of this study predate the infection). The sample titles of this study are shuffled in the database, so cell type and time point are left out; the donor was told from shared clones.

The chain has TRBV6-2 or TRBV6-3 and TRBJ1-5, with a possible D match to TRBD1 (5 bases). The CDR3 is 11 amino acids. Trimming removed 10 bases at V and 7 bases at J, with 11 bases between. In germline, CDR1 is MNHEY, CDR2 SVGEGT. The CDR3 bases are TGTGCCACCGGGGGGGGGCAGCCCCAGCATTTT. Translating gives CATGGGQPQHF.

The chain is built from TRBV12-3 or TRBV12-4 and TRBJ2-7; D might be TRBD1 (7 bases). V was cut by 3 bases and J by 5 bases, with 14 bases left in between. The CDR3 runs to 14 residues. The CDR3 loop is CASSFLRGEHEQYF. CDR3 nucleotides: TGTGCCAGCAGTTTTCTCAGGGGGGAACACGAGCAGTACTTC.

The table lists this clonotype with many counts. The rearrangement links TRBV7-3 to TRBJ2-3; TRBD1 might be the D (5 bases). Germline-derived CDR1 and CDR2 are SGHTA and FQGTGA. The CDR3 contains 16 residues. The ends were cut back, 1 base at V and 1 base at J, with 12 bases in the middle. The CDR3 DNA sequence: TGTGCCAGCAGCTTAAATGGGGCCTTAGGCACAGATACGCAGTATTTT. This translates into CASSLNGALGTDTQYF.

The rearrangement links TRBV5-1 to TRBJ2-5; either TRBD1 or TRBD2 may fit D (5 bases each). This CDR3 comprises 17 residues. V lost 2 bases to trimming and J lost 0 bases, with 17 bases between them. In germline, CDR1 is SGHRS, CDR2 YFSETQ. The CDR3 coding sequence is TGCGCCAGCAGCTTACAAAACGGGACGGATTACCAAGAGACCCAGTACTTC. Amino acids: CASSLQNGTDYQETQYF.

This clonotype was seen many times. The rearrangement uses TRBV27 and TRBJ1-6, with TRBD1 matching over 9 bases. This CDR3 comprises 13 residues. CDR1 and CDR2 from the germline V gene are MNHEY and SMNVEV (reference sequence). Losses at the gene ends were 5 bases for V and 15 bases for J; bases not matched to a gene: 8. Written as DNA, the CDR3 is TGTGCCAGCAGTCTCGAGACAGGGGGACACCTCCACTTT. It codes for CASSLETGGHLHF.

This clonotype was seen more than once but under ten times. The chain has TRBV28 and TRBJ1-1; 7 bases align to TRBD1. This CDR3 region has 15 residues. The germline V gene encodes CDR1 MDHEN and CDR2 SYDVKM. Trimming removed 4 bases from V and 3 bases from J; junction bases left unmatched: 8. The CDR3 here is CASSSPPDRYTEAFF. The CDR3 DNA is TGTGCCAGCAGTTCCCCCCCGGACAGGTACACTGAAGCTTTCTTT.

The rearrangement links TRBV12-3 or TRBV12-4 to TRBJ2-5; tentative D call: TRBD1 (6 bases). Trimming left V 7 bases short and J 5 bases short, with 14 bases between. The CDR3 loop spans 13 amino acids. The CDR3 here is CASTGTPQETQYF. The CDR3 DNA follows: TGTGCCAGCACCGGGACACCCCAGGAGACCCAGTACTTC.

CDR3 protein: CASSFVILSTDTQYF. The CDR3 DNA follows: TGTGCCAGCAGCTTCGTGATCTTAAGCACAGATACGCAGTATTTT. The chain joins TRBV11-2 to TRBJ2-3; no clear D. Germline V gives CDR1 SGHAT, CDR2 FQNNGV. CDR3 size: 15 residues. Trimming cost V 3 bases and J 0 bases, with 10 bases left between them.

This clonotype occurred many times. The V gene is TRBV7-2, the J gene TRBJ2-1; D is undetermined. Trimming took off 5 bases at V and 2 bases at J, with 4 bases between the two ends. The CDR3 runs to 12 residues. In germline, CDR1 is SGHTA, CDR2 FQGNSA. This CDR3 reads CASSTPYNEQFF. CDR3 bases: TGTGCCAGCAGCACCCCCTACAATGAGCAGTTCTTC.

The V and J genes are TRBV6-5 and TRBJ2-2, with D uncertain. The CDR3 is 16 residues long. Germline loops: CDR1 MNHEY, CDR2 SVGAGI. V was clipped by 2 bases and J by 0 bases, with 10 bases between them. The CDR3 DNA follows: TGTGCCAGCAGTTACACTGCGACCACGAACACCGGGGAGCTGTTTTTT. Translated, it gives CASSYTATTNTGELFF.

This clonotype appeared a single time. The J gene is TRBJ2-3, the V gene TRBV18, with D possibly matching TRBD2 (5 bases). Germline values: CDR1 KGHSH, CDR2 LQKENI. The CDR3 has 16 amino acids. V lost 3 bases to trimming and J lost 2 bases, with 15 bases between them. The CDR3 protein is CASSPVREFHTDTQYF. CDR3 DNA sequence: TGTGCCAGCTCACCTGTAAGGGAGTTCCACACAGATACGCAGTATTTT. The full variable domain, completed using reference TRBV18 and TRBJ2-3, is NAGVMQNPRHLVRRRGQEARLRCSPMKGHSHVYWYRQLPEEGLKFMVYLQKENIIDESGMPKERFSAEFPKEGPSILRIQQVVRGDSAAYFCASSPVREFHTDTQYFGPGTRLTVL.

The rearrangement uses TRBV5-1 and TRBJ1-1; D not certain. From germline, CDR1 is SGHRS and CDR2 YFSETQ. The CDR3 runs to 14 residues. Trimming cost V 1 base and J 4 bases, with 11 bases left between them. DNA of the CDR3: TGCGCCAGCAGCTTGCGCGGGGTAGTCACTGAAGCTTTCTTT. It encodes CASSLRGVVTEAFF.

This clonotype was found a few times. The chain uses TRBV7-2 and TRBJ2-7; D gene ambiguous. The germline V gene has CDR1 SGHTA and CDR2 FQGNSA. The CDR3 consists of 13 residues. Trimming shortened V by 4 bases and J by 0 bases, and 7 bases separated the two germline ends. The CDR3 sequence: CASSSTPSYEQYF. CDR3 DNA sequence: TGTGCCAGCAGCTCGACTCCCTCCTACGAGCAGTACTTC.